This T cell receptor (beta chain) was sequenced during a study of multiple sclerosis patients with progressive multifocal leukoencephalopathy. The table came from immunoSEQ multiplex PCR; TCRdb's copy has only in-frame clones and leaves some out. There are fewer than 35,000 clones in the sample; about 90% occur only once, and 1.3% lies in the top ten. The time point here: approximately twelve months of natalizumab therapy. Multiple sclerosis patients on natalizumab who never developed PML served as longitudinally sampled controls. Every listed patient previously received interferon beta; all PML patients were women. T1 marks 6 months and T2 marks 12 months of natalizumab therapy. Study findings and constraints: PML-onset expanded TRB clones were detectable before and during natalizumab therapy.

The CDR3 extends over 15 amino acids. The germline V gene encodes CDR1 SGHTS and CDR2 YDEGEE. Trimming pared 4 bases from V and 0 bases from J, leaving 13 bases between. This clone was recorded only once. Antigen specificity is unknown. The material sequenced was PBMCs, taken from a patient treated with natalizumab. J is TRBJ1-1 and V is TRBV5-8; a possible D gene is TRBD1 (5 bases). The receptor's source is a human donor with multiple sclerosis. In DNA, the CDR3 is TGTGCCAGCAGCAAACGGGGGACCTTGAACACTGAAGCTTTCTTT. This sequence encodes CASSKRGTLNTEAFF.